The 14 T cell receptor beta chains below were found in one sample sequenced in a study of blood T cell repertoires in COVID-19. Method: immunoSEQ multiplex PCR; TCRdb's copy keeps in-frame clones and lacks some. The table has around 70,000 clones, about 80% seen once. Sequenced: peripheral blood. The receptors were gathered from a human donor in a cohort sampled during active COVID-19.

The DNA of the CDR3 is TGTGCCACCGGGGGGGGACTAGCGGGAGGAGGAAACACCGGGGAGCTGTTTTTT. It encodes CATGGGLAGGGNTGELFF. V gene TRBV24-1 combines with J gene TRBJ2-2; 15 bases align to TRBD2. The germline V gene has CDR1 KGHDR and CDR2 SFDVKD. Trimming at V came to 9 bases and at J to 2 bases, leaving 9 bases not matched to a gene. CDR3 length: 18 amino acids.

This chain links TRBV2 with TRBJ2-7; TRBD2 matches at 8 bases. Trimming removed 9 bases from V and 7 bases from J; junction bases left unmatched: 11. The CDR3 has 13 amino acids. Germline V gives CDR1 SNHLY, CDR2 FYNNEI. The CDR3: CASSNREGREQYF. The CDR3 bases are TGTGCCAGTTCCAATCGGGAGGGCCGGGAGCAGTACTTC.

This sequence joins TRBV5-1 and TRBJ1-4; the match to TRBD1 covers 10 bases. Losses at the gene ends were 0 bases for V and 7 bases for J; bases not matched to a gene: 0. The germline gives CDR1 SGHRS, CDR2 YFSETQ. The CDR3 totals 14 residues. The CDR3: CASSLGDRGEKLFF. CDR3 sequence (DNA): TGCGCCAGCAGCTTGGGGGACAGGGGTGAAAAACTGTTTTTT.

This sequence joins TRBV4-2 and TRBJ2-3; possibly TRBD1 for D (6 bases). Germline V lookup: CDR1 LGHNA, CDR2 YNFKEQ. The CDR3 runs to 17 residues. With 0 bases removed from V and 5 bases from J, the gap between germline ends came to 18 bases. The CDR3 is CASSQDPGGPGVDTQYF. CDR3 DNA: TGTGCCAGCAGCCAAGATCCGGGCGGTCCAGGGGTAGATACGCAGTATTTT.

The V and J genes are TRBV24-1 and TRBJ2-7; D is unclear. Trimming pared 0 bases from V and 7 bases from J, leaving 9 bases between. The CDR3 has 13 residues. Germline values: CDR1 KGHDR, CDR2 SFDVKD. In DNA, the CDR3 is TGTGCCACCAGTGATTTGTACGGGTATGAGCAGTACTTC. Translation: CATSDLYGYEQYF.

The chain is built from TRBV27 and TRBJ1-2; 7 nucleotides align to TRBD1. CDR3 size: 14 residues. Trimming cost V 8 bases and J 8 bases; bases outside gene matches: 14. CDR1 MNHEY and CDR2 SMNVEV come from the germline V gene (reference sequence). This chain's CDR3 is CASGPWGTAWGYTF. CDR3 nucleotides: TGTGCCAGCGGCCCCTGGGGGACAGCCTGGGGCTACACCTTC.

The chain employs TRBV9 and TRBJ2-1; 7 bases match TRBD2. The CDR3 extends over 17 amino acids. Germline CDR1 is SGDLS and CDR2 is YYNGEE. Trimming removed 3 bases from V and 0 bases from J; junction bases left unmatched: 9. The CDR3 here is CASSALGGSSSYNEQFF. In DNA, the CDR3 is TGTGCCAGCAGCGCCCTGGGGGGGTCCAGCTCCTACAATGAGCAGTTCTTC.

The chain employs TRBV30 and TRBJ1-5, with 7 bases matching TRBD1. Germline values: CDR1 GTSNPN, CDR2 SVGIG (reference sequence). CDR3 length equals 14 residues. The V gene end was trimmed by 1 base and the J gene end by 6 bases; junction bases not matched to a gene: 6. Here the CDR3 DNA reads TGTGCCTGGAGTGATTCGGGACAGCCTCAGCCCCAGCATTTT. Protein sequence: CAWSDSGQPQPQHF.

This clone was detected once. The gene calls are TRBV19 and TRBJ1-5; D is undetermined. Germline loops: CDR1 LNHDA, CDR2 SQIVND (reference sequence). Between the trimmed V and J ends, which lost 2 bases and 4 bases, there was a span of 12 bases. The CDR3 sequence is 15 residues long. The CDR3 sequence is CASSIKAETNQPQHF. Written as DNA, the CDR3 is TGTGCCAGTAGTATAAAAGCAGAGACTAATCAGCCCCAGCATTTT.

This clone turned up a few times. The chain links TRBV7-8 to TRBJ1-5; TRBD1 matches at 10 bases. This CDR3 is 17 amino acids long. The V segment lost 4 bases and the J segment 5 bases; nucleotides outside the gene matches: 11. Germline values: CDR1 SGHVS, CDR2 FQNEAQ. The CDR3 region is CASSSRLKGQGYQPQHF. The CDR3 DNA sequence: TGTGCCAGCAGCTCGCGCCTTAAGGGACAGGGGTATCAGCCCCAGCATTTT. Based on the CDR3 plus reference TRBV7-8 and TRBJ1-5, the full variable domain is GAGVSQSPRYKVAKRGQDVALRCDPISGHVSLFWYQQALGQGPEFLTYFQNEAQLDKSGLPSDRFFAERPEGSVSTLKIQRTQQEDSAVYLCASSSRLKGQGYQPQHFGDGTRLSIL.

This rearrangement joins TRBV5-4 to TRBJ1-6; the D gene is possibly TRBD1 (5 bases). Germline-derived CDR1 and CDR2 are SGHNT and YYREEE (reference sequence). The CDR3 contains 14 residues. The V gene lost 1 base and the J gene lost 10 bases, with 12 bases spanning the gap. This chain's CDR3 is CASSLQGKRSPLHF. The CDR3 DNA is TGTGCCAGCAGCTTGCAGGGAAAAAGGTCACCCCTCCACTTT.

This clone has just a few counts. The rearrangement links TRBV11-2 to TRBJ1-2; TRBD1 agrees at 7 bases. The CDR3 sequence is 15 residues long. Looked up from germline, CDR1 is SGHAT and CDR2 is FQNNGV. Losses at the gene ends were 0 bases for V and 2 bases for J; bases not matched to a gene: 3. The CDR3 DNA reads TGTGCCAGCAGCTTAGAACGGGACAGCAACTATGGCTACACCTTC. It codes for CASSLERDSNYGYTF.

The CDR3 here is CASSSREGNYNEQFF. In nucleotides, the CDR3 is TGTGCCAGCAGCTCTCGGGAGGGAAACTACAATGAGCAGTTCTTC. The rearrangement links TRBV7-9 to TRBJ2-1; 8 positions agree with TRBD2. V lost 4 bases to trimming and J lost 3 bases; unmatched junction nucleotides: 5. This CDR3 contains 15 residues. CDR1 is SEHNR, CDR2 FQNEAQ, per germline (reference sequence).

This clone was detected only a few times. This chain links TRBV28 with TRBJ1-1; no clear D gene. Trimming cost V 3 bases and J 7 bases, with 18 bases left between them. Germline loops: CDR1 MDHEN, CDR2 SYDVKM. The length of the CDR3 is 15 residues. The CDR3 DNA follows: TGTGCCAGCAGTTTCCCCCGGGAGGCGAGTGGTGAAGCTTTCTTT. Translation: CASSFPREASGEAFF.